The T cell receptor beta chain described here comes from a study of cytomegalovirus exposure and HLA in healthy donors. Across the whole study: Caucasian-associated ancestry cluster membership applied to under 85% of 398 genotyped donors. Study-wide points: Researchers had no immune exposure information except CMV serostatus available. Analysis performed later showed TCR beta chains linked to HLA being more clonally expanded than equally common others. In a later analysis, a genetic analysis reported fewer productive-TCR N-insertions in an Asian-associated ancestry cluster than the cohort average.

Concerning this clone itself: Its antigen is unknown.

It was with 60 Vbeta and 13 Jbeta primers that the PCR ran. Sequenced by immunoSEQ multiplex PCR; TCRdb stores in-frame clones only, minus some. Of about 140,000 clones listed, roughly 86% are singletons. Germline V gene lookup returns CDR1 SNHLY and CDR2 FYNNEI. Trimming stripped 4 bases from V and 6 bases from J, with 15 bases between. This CDR3 comprises 14 residues. This TCR derives from a young man in good health and CMV-seropositive. The specimen was PBMCs. The chain is built from TRBV2 and TRBJ1-1; D is ambiguous. Here the CDR3 DNA reads TGTGCCAGCAGTGTCCAGAGGGAGTTCGCTGAAGCTTTCTTT. Its protein is CASSVQREFAEAFF. The full variable domain, rest sourced from reference TRBV2 and TRBJ1-1, is EPEVTQTPSHQVTQMGQEVILRCVPISNHLYFYWYRQILGQKVEFLVSFYNNEISEKSEIFDDQFSVERPDGSNFTLKIRSTKLEDSAMYFCASSVQREFAEAFFGQGTRLTVV.